A selection of T cell receptor beta chains follows, all from one sample in a study of memory CD4+ T cells and cytomegalovirus serostatus. TCRdb's copy holds only in-frame clones and misses some; the assay was immunoSEQ multiplex PCR. The sample lists 50,000 to 70,000 clones; under 80% were seen once. Material for sequencing was memory CD4+ T cells from blood. These receptors all come from an adult in good health and CMV-seronegative. Each CDR3 is given with its conserved first and last residue. Each record gives: V gene, D gene, clone size, J gene, CDR3 DNA, CDR3 protein. A D gene is named only where the DNA matches it firmly. Where a row states a size, it is once, few, many or the class of an expanded clone; other rows omit it.

V: TRBV12-5
D: .
size: .
J: TRBJ2-3
DNA: TGTGCTAGTGGGCTTTTCCCGGATACGCAGTATTTT
CDR3: CASGLFPDTQYF

V: TRBV6-1
D: TRBD2
size: .
J: TRBJ2-3
DNA: TGTGCCAGCAGTGGGACTAGCGGGGGGGGACCAGATACGCAGTATTTT
CDR3: CASSGTSGGGPDTQYF

V: TRBV30
D: .
size: .
J: TRBJ2-7
DNA: TGTGCCTGGGGGAGTAAGGGGGGAGAGGGCCGGGGATACTACGAGCAGTACTTC
CDR3: CAWGSKGGEGRGYYEQYF

V: TRBV27
D: .
size: few
J: TRBJ2-2
DNA: TGTGCCAGCAGTTTGCAGGGCTACACCGGGGAGCTGTTTTTT
CDR3: CASSLQGYTGELFF

V: TRBV6-1
D: .
size: .
J: TRBJ2-7
DNA: TGTGCCAGCAGTGTGGTGTGGTCTAGCGAGCAGTACTTC
CDR3: CASSVVWSSEQYF

V: TRBV7-2
D: .
size: .
J: TRBJ1-5
DNA: TGTGCCAGCAGCTTAGGGCCCAGCAATCAGCCCCAGCATTTT
CDR3: CASSLGPSNQPQHF

V: TRBV19
D: .
size: .
J: TRBJ1-5
DNA: TGTGCCAGTAGTAGAGGACTGGAGGGGGCCCAGCATTTT
CDR3: CASSRGLEGAQHF

V: TRBV15
D: .
size: once
J: TRBJ2-1
DNA: TGTGCCACCAGCAGACCTCCGGCCGAAGAGCAGTTCTTC
CDR3: CATSRPPAEEQFF

V: TRBV27
D: .
size: .
J: TRBJ2-6
DNA: TGTGCCAGCAGCGCGGATGGCTCTGGGGCCAACGTCCTGACTTTC
CDR3: CASSADGSGANVLTF

V: TRBV6-5
D: .
size: .
J: TRBJ2-7
DNA: TGTGCCAGCAGTCAAGGGACCGAGTACGAGCAGTACTTC
CDR3: CASSQGTEYEQYF

V: TRBV18
D: .
size: .
J: TRBJ1-4
DNA: TGTGCCAGCTCGCAGGGTTTGCTAGCAACTAATGAAAAACTGTTTTTT
CDR3: CASSQGLLATNEKLFF

V: TRBV18
D: .
size: .
J: TRBJ2-3
DNA: TGTGCCAGCTCACCGCTCCGGGACGGGATTGGCACAGATACGCAGTATTTT
CDR3: CASSPLRDGIGTDTQYF

V: TRBV12-5
D: .
size: .
J: TRBJ1-5
DNA: TGTGCTAGTGGTTTGGGGAGCAATCAGCCCCAGCATTTT
CDR3: CASGLGSNQPQHF